A selection of T cell receptor beta chains follows, all from one sample in a study of blood T cells in healthy people across ages. One entry per CDR3 protein, called by TCRdb with MiXCR from the 5' RACE reads. The table records fewer than 900,000 distinct CDR3 sequences, about 52% of them present only once. The sample consisted of blood. These receptors all stem from an older woman in good health. Each CDR3 is given with its conserved first and last residue. The D gene is left open where the match is weak. Expanded clones get a size class; other rows say once, few or many, or leave the size out.

>TRBJ1-5|-|TRBV7-2|-
CASSPSPSSYSNQPQHF
TGTGCCAGCAGCCCGAGCCCCAGTTCCTATAGCAATCAGCCCCAGCATTTT
>TRBJ1-2|once|TRBV27|TRBD1
CASGGPRTGNYGYTF
TGTGCCAGCGGGGGCCCGAGGACAGGGAACTATGGCTACACCTTC
>TRBJ2-7|few|TRBV28|-
CASSLEWDIPYEQYF
TGTGCCAGCAGTTTAGAGTGGGACATCCCCTACGAGCAGTACTTC
>TRBJ1-1|few|TRBV29-1|-
CSVGSRGNTEAFF
TGCAGCGTTGGATCCAGGGGGAACACTGAAGCTTTCTTT
>TRBJ1-5|-|TRBV7-2|TRBD1
CASSFDRGGNQPQHF
TGTGCCAGCAGCTTCGACAGGGGAGGCAATCAGCCCCAGCATTTT
>TRBJ2-3|-|TRBV29-1|TRBD2
CSVRKTSGGTDTQYF
TGCAGCGTTCGAAAAACTAGCGGGGGCACAGATACGCAGTATTTT
>TRBJ2-1|few|TRBV20-1|-
CSATAPTYNEQFF
TGCAGTGCTACGGCTCCCACTTACAATGAGCAGTTCTTC
>TRBJ2-1|-|TRBV7-2|-
CASSLLSEQFF
TGTGCCAGCAGCCTCCTCAGTGAGCAGTTCTTC
>TRBJ1-5|many|TRBV4-2|TRBD1
CASSRGTASNQPQHF
TGTGCCAGCAGCCGAGGGACAGCGAGCAATCAGCCCCAGCATTTT
>TRBJ2-6|-|TRBV5-8|-
CASRYRGAGANVLTF
TGTGCCAGCAGATATAGGGGCGCTGGGGCCAACGTCCTGACTTTC
>TRBJ2-1|few|TRBV28|TRBD2
CASSLFGLAGPYNEQFF
TGTGCCAGCAGTTTATTTGGACTAGCGGGACCCTACAATGAGCAGTTCTTC
>TRBJ2-7|few|TRBV7-9|-
CASSLNSRRDSNSYEQYF
TGTGCCAGCAGCTTAAATTCCCGACGGGACTCGAACTCCTACGAGCAGTACTTC
>TRBJ2-1|-|TRBV13|TRBD2
CASSTRPSGRSGEQFF
TGTGCCAGCAGCACGCGCCCTAGCGGGCGGAGCGGTGAGCAGTTCTTC
>TRBJ2-1|-|TRBV2|-
CASTRIEQFF
TGTGCCAGCACGAGGATAGAGCAGTTCTTC
>TRBJ2-7|-|TRBV28|-
CASSLTPRRGSEQYF
TGTGCCAGCAGTTTAACCCCGCGTCGAGGTAGCGAGCAGTACTTC
>TRBJ2-3|few|TRBV9|-
CASSPGQLNTDTQYF
TGTGCCAGCAGCCCTGGACAACTCAACACAGATACGCAGTATTTT
>TRBJ2-3|-|TRBV18|-
CASSPTRTARSDTQYF
TGTGCCAGCTCACCAACCAGGACAGCAAGATCAGATACGCAGTATTTT
>TRBJ2-4|few|TRBV20-1|-
CSARDNGWGQYF
TGCAGTGCTAGAGATAACGGATGGGGTCAGTACTTC
>TRBJ2-7|-|TRBV3-1|TRBD2
CASSQTSGRITEQYF
TGTGCCAGCAGCCAAACTAGCGGGAGAATCACCGAGCAGTACTTC
>TRBJ2-1|-|TRBV5-6|-
CTSSPTYNEQFF
TGTACCAGCAGCCCCACCTACAATGAGCAGTTCTTC
>TRBJ2-7|-|TRBV30|TRBD1
CAWRGGYGEQYF
TGTGCCTGGAGAGGGGGCTACGGCGAGCAGTACTTC
>TRBJ2-7|once|TRBV20-1|-
CSAGGSGDGGQYF
TGCAGTGCGGGGGGTAGCGGTGACGGGGGGCAGTACTTC
>TRBJ2-5|-|TRBV14|TRBD2
CASSPLAGGIQETQYF
TGTGCCAGCAGCCCCCTAGCGGGAGGCATACAAGAGACCCAGTACTTC
>TRBJ2-7|-|TRBV24-1|TRBD2
CATSISGTKSYEQYF
TGTGCCACCAGCATTTCCGGGACTAAAAGCTACGAGCAGTACTTC
>TRBJ2-1|-|TRBV20-1|TRBD2
CSARSVRTSLFNEQFF
TGCAGTGCTAGATCGGTTAGGACTAGCCTTTTCAATGAGCAGTTCTTC
>TRBJ1-1|-|TRBV20-1|TRBD1
CSAREWAGTGFNSEAFF
TGCAGTGCTAGAGAGTGGGCCGGGACAGGTTTCAACTCTGAAGCTTTCTTT
>TRBJ1-2|-|TRBV7-2|TRBD1
CASSSNRGNYGYTF
TGTGCCAGCAGCTCTAACAGGGGTAACTATGGCTACACCTTC
>TRBJ1-5|-|TRBV11-2|-
CASSLVRGQANQPQHF
TGTGCCAGCAGCTTAGTAAGGGGCCAGGCCAATCAGCCCCAGCATTTT
>TRBJ1-2|-|TRBV25-1|-
CAAETGSAGYTF
TGTGCCGCCGAAACAGGCTCCGCTGGCTACACCTTC
>TRBJ2-5|-|TRBV7-3|TRBD2
CASSPQSSGPRGGQETQYF
TGTGCCAGCAGTCCTCAATCTAGCGGGCCTAGGGGGGGCCAAGAGACCCAGTACTTC
>TRBJ2-7|few|TRBV5-1|-
CASSSAGLRSYEQYF
TGCGCCAGCAGCTCCGCGGGGCTCAGGTCCTACGAGCAGTACTTC
>TRBJ2-3|-|TRBV7-9|-
CASNSLTGILGTQYF
TGTGCCAGCAACTCTTTGACAGGAATATTGGGTACGCAGTATTTT
>TRBJ2-7|-|TRBV20-1|TRBD1
CSARWTGGASEQYF
TGCAGTGCGCGATGGACAGGGGGCGCTTCCGAGCAGTACTTC
>TRBJ2-3|-|TRBV3-1|TRBD2
CASRLGLTTDTQYF
TGTGCCAGCAGGCTGGGACTAACCACAGATACGCAGTATTTT
>TRBJ2-5|few|TRBV28|-
CASRSPGTQYF
TGTGCCAGCAGGTCTCCAGGGACCCAGTACTTC
>TRBJ2-2|few|TRBV5-6|TRBD2
CASSLPSGGYTGELFF
TGTGCCAGCAGCCTCCCTAGCGGGGGCTACACCGGGGAGCTGTTTTTT
>TRBJ2-1|-|TRBV28|-
CASSPRGPAGNEQFF
TGTGCCAGCAGTCCTAGGGGTCCCGCAGGGAATGAGCAGTTCTTC
>TRBJ2-1|-|TRBV6-1|TRBD2
CASVEGLAGSNEQFF
TGTGCCAGCGTCGAAGGACTAGCGGGAAGCAATGAGCAGTTCTTC
>TRBJ2-1|many|TRBV20-1|-
CSATHRPGNEQFF
TGCAGTGCCACACACCGCCCGGGGAATGAGCAGTTCTTC
>TRBJ2-3|-|TRBV27|TRBD2
CASKRGLAGDKTDTQYF
TGTGCCAGCAAAAGGGGACTAGCGGGAGACAAAACAGATACGCAGTATTTT
>TRBJ2-1|few|TRBV20-1|TRBD2
CSATGLAGGRHNEQFF
TGCAGTGCTACCGGACTAGCGGGAGGGCGGCACAATGAGCAGTTCTTC
>TRBJ2-1|-|TRBV20-1|-
CSAEPGIASSYNEQFF
TGCAGTGCTGAACCGGGGATCGCGAGCTCCTACAATGAGCAGTTCTTC
>TRBJ2-7|few|TRBV12-3/TRBV12-4|TRBD2
CASSPRLAGGTPYEQYF
TGTGCCAGCAGTCCCCGACTAGCGGGAGGGACTCCCTACGAGCAGTACTTC
>TRBJ2-3|few|TRBV20-1|-
CSASRGESTDTQYF
TGCAGTGCGTCCAGGGGGGAGAGCACAGATACGCAGTATTTT
>TRBJ2-2|-|TRBV6-5|-
CASRAHGPGELFF
TGTGCCAGCAGGGCACATGGGCCCGGGGAGCTGTTTTTT
>TRBJ2-1|-|TRBV12-3/TRBV12-4|TRBD2
CASSFPPGGGSYNEQFF
TGTGCCAGCAGTTTTCCCCCAGGCGGGGGTTCCTACAATGAGCAGTTCTTC
>TRBJ2-1|-|TRBV28|TRBD1
CASRNRGINEQFF
TGTGCCAGCAGAAACAGGGGCATCAATGAGCAGTTCTTC
>TRBJ2-7|-|TRBV28|-
CASKTTGVADEQYF
TGTGCCAGCAAGACGACGGGGGTAGCCGACGAGCAGTACTTC
>TRBJ1-2|few|TRBV20-1|-
CSARDRGTSNYGYTF
TGCAGTGCTAGAGACCGGGGTACTAGTAACTATGGCTACACCTTC
>TRBJ1-6|-|TRBV28|TRBD1
CASSGQGVSSYNSPLHF
TGTGCCAGCAGTGGACAGGGGGTCAGCTCCTATAATTCACCCCTCCACTTT
>TRBJ1-2|few|TRBV3-1|-
CASSQEGDSGYTF
TGTGCCAGCAGCCAAGAGGGAGATTCCGGCTACACCTTC
>TRBJ2-5|few|TRBV15|-
CATSREETLGAETQYF
TGTGCCACCAGCAGGGAGGAGACATTGGGGGCAGAGACCCAGTACTTC
>TRBJ1-2|-|TRBV20-1|-
CSAPPFLRGYTF
TGCAGTGCTCCTCCCTTTCTCCGAGGCTACACCTTC
>TRBJ2-3|-|TRBV4-2|TRBD2
CASSQGTSADTQYF
TGTGCCAGCAGCCAAGGGACTAGCGCAGATACGCAGTATTTT
>TRBJ2-7|-|TRBV20-1|TRBD2
CSPLAGEQYF
TGCAGCCCTCTAGCGGGAGAGCAGTACTTC
>TRBJ2-6|-|TRBV12-3/TRBV12-4|-
CASSSSGAGVSGANVLTF
TGTGCCAGCAGTTCATCCGGAGCCGGCGTGTCTGGGGCCAACGTCCTGACTTTC
>TRBJ2-5|few|TRBV12-3/TRBV12-4|-
CASSVGWTQYF
TGTGCCAGCAGTGTCGGGTGGACCCAGTACTTC
>TRBJ2-5|few|TRBV10-3|-
CAISWDIQETQYF
TGTGCCATCAGCTGGGACATCCAAGAGACCCAGTACTTC